This TCR beta chain is drawn from a study of CD8 T cells in ankylosing spondylitis. The V gene's germline CDR1 is SGDLS and CDR2 YYNGEE. V was clipped by 0 bases and J by 4 bases, with 6 bases between them. This CDR3 comprises 13 residues. Many counts were recorded for this clonotype. From the 5' RACE reads, TCRdb called clonotypes with MiXCR, one entry per CDR3 protein. Seen here are around 42,000 distinct CDR3 sequences, roughly 2.5% observed once, and the top ten hold 4.6%. This clonotype was obtained from a male donor with ankylosing spondylitis or in good health (not recorded which). The chain employs TRBV9 and TRBJ2-3; D remains ambiguous. Material for sequencing was blood, either unsorted or a sorted T cell fraction (not recorded which). CDR3 nucleotide sequence: TGTGCCAGCAGCGTAGACCGGGCAGATACGCAGTATTTT. This codes for CASSVDRADTQYF.